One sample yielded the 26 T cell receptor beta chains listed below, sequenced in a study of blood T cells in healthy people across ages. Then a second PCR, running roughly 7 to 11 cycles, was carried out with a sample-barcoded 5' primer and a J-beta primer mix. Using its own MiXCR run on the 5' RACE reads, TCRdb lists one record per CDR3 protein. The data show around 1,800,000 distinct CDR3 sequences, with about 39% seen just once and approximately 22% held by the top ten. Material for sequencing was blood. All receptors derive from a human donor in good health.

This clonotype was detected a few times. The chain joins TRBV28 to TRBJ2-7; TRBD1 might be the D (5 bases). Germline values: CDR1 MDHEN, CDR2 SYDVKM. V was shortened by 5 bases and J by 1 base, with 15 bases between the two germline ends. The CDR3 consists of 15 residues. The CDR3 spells CASSGQGYKSYEQYF. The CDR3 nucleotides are TGTGCCAGCAGTGGGCAGGGATACAAGTCCTACGAGCAGTACTTC. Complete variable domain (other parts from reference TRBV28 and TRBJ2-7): DVKVTQSSRYLVKRTGEKVFLECVQDMDHENMFWYRQDPGLGLRLIYFSYDVKMKEKGDIPEGYSVSREKKERFSLILESASTNQTSMYLCASSGQGYKSYEQYFGPGTRLTVT.

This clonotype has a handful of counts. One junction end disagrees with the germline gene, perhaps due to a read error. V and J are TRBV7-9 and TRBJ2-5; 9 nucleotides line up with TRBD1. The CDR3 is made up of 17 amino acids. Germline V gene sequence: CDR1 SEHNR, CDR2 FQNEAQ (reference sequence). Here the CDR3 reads CASTLLPTGTGQETQYF. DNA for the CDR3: TGTGCCAGCACCTTACTGCCCACGGGGACAGGGCAAGAGACCCAGTACTTC.

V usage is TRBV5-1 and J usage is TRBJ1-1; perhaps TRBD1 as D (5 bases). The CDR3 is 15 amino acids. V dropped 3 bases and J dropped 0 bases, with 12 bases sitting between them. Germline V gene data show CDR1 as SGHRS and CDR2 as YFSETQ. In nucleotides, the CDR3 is TGCGCCAGCAGCTCTTTGGACACTTTGAACACTGAAGCTTTCTTT. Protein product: CASSSLDTLNTEAFF.

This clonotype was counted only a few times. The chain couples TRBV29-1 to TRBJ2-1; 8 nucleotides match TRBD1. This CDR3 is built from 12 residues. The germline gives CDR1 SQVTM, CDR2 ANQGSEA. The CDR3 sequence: CNVQGELYEQFF. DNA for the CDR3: TGCAACGTACAGGGGGAGTTATATGAGCAGTTCTTC.

Written as DNA, the CDR3 is TGTGCCAGCTCGTCAAGCGGGGGGCTTTCCTACGAGCAGTACTTC. Translated, it gives CASSSSGGLSYEQYF. The chain combines TRBV6-6 with TRBJ2-7, with TRBD2 matching over 9 bases. Germline V gives CDR1 MNHNY, CDR2 SVGAGI (reference sequence). The length of the CDR3 is 15 residues. V shed 8 bases, J shed 1 base, and the junction held 9 bases outside the gene matches.

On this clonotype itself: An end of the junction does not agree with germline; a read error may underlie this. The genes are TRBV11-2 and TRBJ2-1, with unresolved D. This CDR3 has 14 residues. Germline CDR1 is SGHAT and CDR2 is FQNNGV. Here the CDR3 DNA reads TGTACCAGCAGCTTAATATCCAGAAACAATGAGCAGTTCTTC. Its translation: CTSSLISRNNEQFF.

CDR3 sequence (DNA): TGCGCCAGCAGCCAAACGGTCCTGCGGGACTATACCGGGGAGCTGTTTTTT. This encodes CASSQTVLRDYTGELFF. V usage is TRBV4-3 and J usage is TRBJ2-2; TRBD2 matches at 7 bases. The CDR3 totals 17 residues. V was clipped by 2 bases and J by 5 bases; unmatched bases: 11. The V gene's germline CDR1 is LGHNA and CDR2 YSLEER.

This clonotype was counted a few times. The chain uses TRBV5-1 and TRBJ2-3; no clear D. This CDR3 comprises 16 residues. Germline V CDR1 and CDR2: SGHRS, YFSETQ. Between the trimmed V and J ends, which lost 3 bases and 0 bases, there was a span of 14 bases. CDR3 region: CASSSTGLGSTDTQYF. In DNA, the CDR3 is TGCGCCAGCAGCTCCACCGGCCTTGGAAGCACAGATACGCAGTATTTT.

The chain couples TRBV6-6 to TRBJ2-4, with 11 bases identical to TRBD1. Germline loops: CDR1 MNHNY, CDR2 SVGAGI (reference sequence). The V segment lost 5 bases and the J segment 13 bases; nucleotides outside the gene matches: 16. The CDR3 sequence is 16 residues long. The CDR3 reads CASSPGQGARSEEQYF. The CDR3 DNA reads TGTGCCAGCAGTCCCGGACAGGGGGCGAGATCAGAAGAGCAGTACTTC.

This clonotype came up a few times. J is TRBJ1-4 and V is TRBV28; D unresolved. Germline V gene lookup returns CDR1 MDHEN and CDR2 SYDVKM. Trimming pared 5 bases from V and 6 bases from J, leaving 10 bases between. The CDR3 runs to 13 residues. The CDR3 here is CASSTRGDEKLFF. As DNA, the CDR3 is TGTGCCAGCAGTACACGGGGAGATGAAAAACTGTTTTTT.

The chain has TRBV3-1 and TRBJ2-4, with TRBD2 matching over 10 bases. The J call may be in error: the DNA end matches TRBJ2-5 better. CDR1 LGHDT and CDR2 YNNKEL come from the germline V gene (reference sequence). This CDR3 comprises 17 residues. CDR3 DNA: TGTGCCAGCAGCCAAGGTCTAGGGACTAGCGTCCCGGAGACCCAGTACTTC. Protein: CASSQGLGTSVPETQYF.

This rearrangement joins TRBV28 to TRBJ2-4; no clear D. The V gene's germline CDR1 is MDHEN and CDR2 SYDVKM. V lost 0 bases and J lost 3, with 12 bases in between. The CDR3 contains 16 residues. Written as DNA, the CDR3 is TGTGCCAGCAGTTTATGGGGGAATAAGGGCAAAAACATTCAGTACTTC. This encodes CASSLWGNKGKNIQYF.

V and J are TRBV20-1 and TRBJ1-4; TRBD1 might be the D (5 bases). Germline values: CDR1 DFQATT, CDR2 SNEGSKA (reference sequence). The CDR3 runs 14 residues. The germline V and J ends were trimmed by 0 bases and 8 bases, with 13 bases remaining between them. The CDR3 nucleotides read TGCAGTGCTAGAGAATCGGGGGTAGGGGAAAAACTGTTTTTT. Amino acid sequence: CSARESGVGEKLFF.

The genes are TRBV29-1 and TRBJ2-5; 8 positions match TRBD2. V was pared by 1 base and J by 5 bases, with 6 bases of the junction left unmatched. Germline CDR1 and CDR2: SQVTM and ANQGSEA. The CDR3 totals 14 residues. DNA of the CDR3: TGCAGCGTTGAAGTTGCGGGGGGTCGGGAGACCCAGTACTTC. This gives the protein CSVEVAGGRETQYF.

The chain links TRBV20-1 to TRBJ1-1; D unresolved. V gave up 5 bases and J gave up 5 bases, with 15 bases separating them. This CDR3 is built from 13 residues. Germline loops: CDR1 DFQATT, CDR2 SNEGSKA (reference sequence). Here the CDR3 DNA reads TGCAGTGCTGGGGAACCCACGGGTACTGAAGCTTTCTTT. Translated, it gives CSAGEPTGTEAFF.

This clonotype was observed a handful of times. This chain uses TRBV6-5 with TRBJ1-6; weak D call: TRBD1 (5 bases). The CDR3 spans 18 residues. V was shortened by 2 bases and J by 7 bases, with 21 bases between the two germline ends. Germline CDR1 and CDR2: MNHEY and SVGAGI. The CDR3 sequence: CASSYTTTSPGVNSPLHF. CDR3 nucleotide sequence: TGTGCCAGCAGTTACACAACGACTTCCCCGGGGGTAAATTCACCCCTCCACTTT.

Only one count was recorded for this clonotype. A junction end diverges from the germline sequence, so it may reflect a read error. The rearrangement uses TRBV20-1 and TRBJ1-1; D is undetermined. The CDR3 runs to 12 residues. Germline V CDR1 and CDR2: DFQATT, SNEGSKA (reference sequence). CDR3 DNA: TGCGGTGCTGTGGGTGGCGCCACTGAAGCTTTCTTT. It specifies CGAVGGATEAFF.

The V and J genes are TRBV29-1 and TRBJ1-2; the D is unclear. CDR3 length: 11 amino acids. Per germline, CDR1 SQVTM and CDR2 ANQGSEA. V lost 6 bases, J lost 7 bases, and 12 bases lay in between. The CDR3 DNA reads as TGCAGCGTCCGCTCCGGGTCTGGCTACACCTTC. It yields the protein CSVRSGSGYTF.

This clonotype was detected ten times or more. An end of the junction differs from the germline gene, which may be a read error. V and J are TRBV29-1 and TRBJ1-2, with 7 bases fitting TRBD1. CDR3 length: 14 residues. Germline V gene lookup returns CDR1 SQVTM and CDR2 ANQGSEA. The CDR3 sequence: CSVEGTDPHYGYTF. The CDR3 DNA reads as TGCAGCGTCGAAGGGACAGACCCACACTATGGCTACACCTTC.

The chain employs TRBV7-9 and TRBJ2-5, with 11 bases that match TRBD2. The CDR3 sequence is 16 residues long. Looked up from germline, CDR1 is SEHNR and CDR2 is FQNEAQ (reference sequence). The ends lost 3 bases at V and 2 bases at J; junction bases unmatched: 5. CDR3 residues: CASSFYLAGGQETQYF. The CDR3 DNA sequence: TGTGCCAGCAGCTTTTACCTAGCGGGGGGACAAGAGACCCAGTACTTC.

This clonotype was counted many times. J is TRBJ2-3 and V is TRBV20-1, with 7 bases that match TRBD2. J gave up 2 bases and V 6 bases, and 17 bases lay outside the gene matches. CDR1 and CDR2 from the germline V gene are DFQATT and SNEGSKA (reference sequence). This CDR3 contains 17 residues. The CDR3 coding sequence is TGCAGTGCCCCGAGAGAGGGCGGGGGTCCCTTCACAGATACGCAGTATTTT. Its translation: CSAPREGGGPFTDTQYF.

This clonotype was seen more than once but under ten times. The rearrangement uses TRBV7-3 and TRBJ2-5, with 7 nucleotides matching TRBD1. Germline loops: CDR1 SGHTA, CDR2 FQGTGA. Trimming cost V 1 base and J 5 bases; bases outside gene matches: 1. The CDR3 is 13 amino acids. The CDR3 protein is CASSLKGGETQYF. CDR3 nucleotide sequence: TGTGCCAGCAGCTTAAAAGGGGGCGAGACCCAGTACTTC.

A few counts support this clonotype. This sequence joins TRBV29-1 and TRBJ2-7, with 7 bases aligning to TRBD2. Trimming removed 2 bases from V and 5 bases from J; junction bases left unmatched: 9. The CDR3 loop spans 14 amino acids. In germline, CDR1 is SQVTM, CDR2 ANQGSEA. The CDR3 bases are TGCAGCGTTGAAAAAGGGCGGGGAGGGGACGAGCAGTACTTC. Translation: CSVEKGRGGDEQYF.

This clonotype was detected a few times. The CDR3: CASSAEGGRTEAFF. Written as DNA, the CDR3 is TGTGCCAGCAGTGCAGAAGGGGGCCGCACTGAAGCTTTCTTT. The chain is built from TRBV6-4 and TRBJ1-1, with 7 positions matching TRBD1. Germline V gene data show CDR1 as MRHNA and CDR2 as SNTAGT. Trimming cost V 4 bases and J 4 bases; bases outside gene matches: 6. The CDR3 sequence is 14 residues long.

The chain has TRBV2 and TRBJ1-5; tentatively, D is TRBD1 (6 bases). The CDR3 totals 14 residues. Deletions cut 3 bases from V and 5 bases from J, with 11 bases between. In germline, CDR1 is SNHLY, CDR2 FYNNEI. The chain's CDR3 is CASSERGGHQPQHF. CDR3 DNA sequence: TGTGCCAGCAGTGAGAGGGGGGGGCATCAGCCCCAGCATTTT.

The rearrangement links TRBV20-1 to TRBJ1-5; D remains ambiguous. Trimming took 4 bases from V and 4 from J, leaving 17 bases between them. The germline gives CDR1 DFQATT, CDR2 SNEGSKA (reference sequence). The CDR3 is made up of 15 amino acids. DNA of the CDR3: TGCAGTGCTACCCGACTTGTCCTGCGGAATCAGCCCCAGCATTTT. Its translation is CSATRLVLRNQPQHF.